This T cell receptor beta chain was identified in a study of T cell repertoires in cytomegalovirus infection (dated by TCRdb to between 2017 and 2020). At the level of the whole study: The peptide stimulations were aimed at well-studied HLA-B-restricted epitopes as well as recently identified HLA-C-restricted CMV epitopes, whose presentation resists viral immunomodulation. Because public TCR beta signatures pointed to carriage of CMV infection together with the matching HLA type, the HLA type of each donor mattered for the analysis.

In light of the paper, this sample's treatment or condition label describes: in vitro stimulation with specific CMV peptide epitopes to enrich CMV-specific T cells. TCRdb lists the instrument as Illumina HiSeq 1500. TCRdb's own reprocessing of the public reads used fastp at Q25 and MiXCR and kept productive beta chains. Each CDR3 protein appears once, grouped with its most common genes and DNA. Within this sample are approximately 1,000,000 distinct CDR3 sequences, with about a third of them counted one time only. The biggest ten clones account for about an eighth of the sample. The investigation overall reported the following: In both this cohort and an independent cohort of several hundred donors, the cumulative frequency of public TCR beta family members distinguished carriers of CMV infection plus the relevant HLA type. The ex vivo response was dominated by HLA-C-restricted CMV-specific TCR beta clonotypes, and the single most frequent clonotype in two of eight donors was supplied by these HLA-C-restricted clonotypes.

Regarding this clonotype: What antigen it recognizes has not been identified. No much larger clone is present one base from it, and per-base qualities are unavailable.

Cut back by 7 bases and 9 bases, the V and J ends lie 25 bases apart. The CDR3 runs 16 amino acids, cysteine and phenylalanine included. CDR3 DNA only is kept here, 48 bases in frame from base 1. According to the germline V gene (reference sequence), CDR1 reads MNHNY and CDR2 reads SVGAGI. The V and J genes are TRBV6-6 and TRBJ2-1; tentative D gene TRBD1, with 5 bases matching. Material: cultured CD8+ T cells from PBMCs, obtained from culture after CMV antigen stimulation. This clonotype originated in a human donor in good health (CMV status not recorded). Some clones in this sample may be carry-over from other donors' samples. The CDR3 in this case is CASTVRQGNSKLEQFF. The bases read TGTGCCAGCACCGTGCGTCAGGGAAATTCCAAACTTGAGCAGTTCTTC.